This T cell receptor beta chain was identified during a study of cytomegalovirus exposure and HLA in healthy donors. The CDR3 contains 12 residues. V dropped 4 bases and J dropped 4 bases, with 8 bases sitting between them. CDR1 is SQVTM, CDR2 ANQGSEA, per germline. Use of 60 Vbeta and 13 Jbeta primers characterized the PCR. TCRdb's copy holds only in-frame clones and misses some; the assay was immunoSEQ multiplex PCR. The sample records about 92,000 clones, approximately 85% being singletons. This rearrangement joins TRBV29-1 to TRBJ1-5, with D perhaps matching TRBD1 (6 bases). The clonotype originates from a young woman in good health and CMV-seropositive. The specimen was PBMCs. DNA for the CDR3: TGCAGCGTTGGGACAGCAAATCAGCCCCAGCATTTT. Translation gives CSVGTANQPQHF. Filled out from reference TRBV29-1 and TRBJ1-5, the complete variable domain reads SAVISQKPSRDICQRGTSLTIQCQVDSQVTMMFWYRQQPGQSLTLIATANQGSEATYESGFVIDKFPISRPNLTFSTLTVSNMSPEDSSIYLCSVGTANQPQHFGDGTRLSIL.